Following are 6 T cell receptor beta chains from one sample sequenced in a study of blood T cells in healthy people across ages (dated by TCRdb to between 2014 and 2017). Libraries were prepared through 5' RACE. This sample was sequenced with an Illumina HiSeq 2500. The second PCR ran for roughly 6 to 11 cycles and used a J-beta primer mix along with a sample-barcoded 5' primer. TCRdb reprocessed the public reads (quality trimming at Q25 with fastp, clone calling with MiXCR) and kept in-frame beta chains. CDR3 protein sequences are deduplicated, and each keeps its most common genes and DNA. This sample is represented by about 1.8 million distinct CDR3 sequences; roughly 50% of them were singletons. Roughly 2% of the sample is taken by the ten largest. The sequenced sample consisted of blood. These receptor sequences come from a woman in her thirties or forties in good health.

This clonotype was seen a few times. In DNA form, the CDR3 reads TGCAGTGCCCTAGCGGAAACCACAGATACGCAGTATTTT. Translation: CSALAETTDTQYF. The chain is built from TRBV20-1 and TRBJ2-3; 7 nucleotides align to TRBD2. From germline, CDR1 is DFQATT and CDR2 SNEGSKA (reference sequence). This CDR3 spans 13 amino acids. V gave up 6 bases and J gave up 2 bases; unmatched junction bases: 5.

This clonotype was counted a few times. J is TRBJ2-7 and V is TRBV29-1; tentatively, D is TRBD1 or TRBD2 (6 bases each). The CDR3 is 14 residues long. The V end lost 6 bases, the J end lost 1 base, and 16 bases lay between the germline ends. Germline CDR1 is SQVTM and CDR2 is ANQGSEA. The CDR3 nucleotides are TGCAGCGTCCAGAAACGGGGGCCATCCTACGAGCAGTACTTC. Protein sequence: CSVQKRGPSYEQYF.

The table lists this clonotype with a few counts. This rearrangement joins TRBV5-5 to TRBJ1-1; tentatively, D is TRBD1 (5 bases). The V end lost 0 bases, the J end lost 2 bases, and 8 bases lay between the germline ends. This CDR3 has 14 amino acids. The germline V gene has CDR1 SGHKS and CDR2 YYEKEE (reference sequence). The CDR3 is CASSLARANTEAFF. The CDR3 region has the DNA TGTGCCAGCAGCTTGGCCAGGGCCAACACTGAAGCTTTCTTT.

V and J are TRBV13 and TRBJ2-3, with TRBD2 matching over 9 bases. Germline V CDR1 and CDR2: PRHDT, FYEKMQ (reference sequence). V was clipped by 4 bases and J by 1 base; unmatched bases: 9. The CDR3 is 17 amino acids. The CDR3 sequence is CASSSSIAGGRTDTQYF. The CDR3, as DNA: TGTGCCAGCAGCTCATCAATCGCGGGGGGGCGCACAGATACGCAGTATTTT.

This clonotype was seen a few times. CDR3 nucleotide sequence: TGTGCCATCAAGGCGGGGGGGCTTCGGGATGAGCAGTTCTTC. As protein: CAIKAGGLRDEQFF. The rearrangement joins TRBV10-3 to TRBJ2-1, with 9 bases lining up with TRBD2. Germline-derived CDR1 and CDR2 are ENHRY and SYGVKD. V shed 7 bases and J 8 bases; nucleotides not matched to a gene: 9. The CDR3 is 14 amino acids.

The gene calls are TRBV6-1 and TRBJ2-1; TRBD2 aligns across 9 bases. The V segment lost 2 bases and the J segment 2 bases; nucleotides outside the gene matches: 4. The germline V gene has CDR1 MNHNS and CDR2 SASEGT. The CDR3 runs 16 residues. CDR3 region: CASSESPSGAYNEQFF. The CDR3 coding sequence is TGTGCCAGCAGTGAAAGCCCTAGCGGGGCCTACAATGAGCAGTTCTTC.